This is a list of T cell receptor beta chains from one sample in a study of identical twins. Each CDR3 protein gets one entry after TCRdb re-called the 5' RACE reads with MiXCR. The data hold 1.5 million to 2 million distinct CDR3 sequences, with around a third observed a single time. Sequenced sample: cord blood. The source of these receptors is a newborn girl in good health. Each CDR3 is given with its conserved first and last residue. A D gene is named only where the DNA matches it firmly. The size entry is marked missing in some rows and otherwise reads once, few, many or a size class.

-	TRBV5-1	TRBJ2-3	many	CASSLSGLTDTQYF	TGCGCCAGCAGCTTGTCGGGACTGACAGATACGCAGTATTTT
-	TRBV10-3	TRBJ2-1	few	CAISGSRGNEQFF	TGTGCCATCAGTGGATCCAGGGGAAATGAGCAGTTCTTC
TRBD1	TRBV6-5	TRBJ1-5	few	CASSSRGQYQPQHF	TGTGCCAGCAGTTCCCGGGGACAGTATCAGCCCCAGCATTTT
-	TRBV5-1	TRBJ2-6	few	CASRLDSYSAANVLTF	TGCGCCAGCAGGTTGGACAGCTACTCTGCGGCCAACGTCCTGACTTTC
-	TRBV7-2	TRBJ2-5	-	CASSLLQRKSNEQYF	TGTGCCAGCAGCTTGTTACAGCGCAAATCCAATGAGCAGTACTTC
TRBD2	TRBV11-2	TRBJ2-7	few	CASSQNSGGLYEQYF	TGTGCCAGCAGCCAAAATAGCGGGGGCCTATACGAGCAGTACTTC
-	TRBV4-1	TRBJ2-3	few	CASSHPVRADTQYF	TGCGCCAGCAGCCACCCAGTACGGGCAGATACGCAGTATTTT
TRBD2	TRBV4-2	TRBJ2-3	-	CASSQDLLAGLDTQYF	TGTGCCAGCAGCCAAGACCTACTAGCGGGGTTAGATACGCAGTATTTT
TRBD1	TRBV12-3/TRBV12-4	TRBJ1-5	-	CASSLTAGQANQPQHF	TGTGCCAGCAGTTTAACGGCGGGACAGGCCAATCAGCCCCAGCATTTT
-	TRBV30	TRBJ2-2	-	CAWKEVGELFF	TGTGCCTGGAAGGAGGTCGGGGAGCTGTTTTTT
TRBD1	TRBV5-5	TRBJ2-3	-	CASSRKGQASTDTQYF	TGTGCCAGCAGCCGCAAGGGACAGGCTAGCACAGATACGCAGTATTTT
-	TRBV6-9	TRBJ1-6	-	CASSFAQGTSPLHF	TGTGCCAGCAGTTTCGCCCAGGGCACTTCACCCCTCCACTTT
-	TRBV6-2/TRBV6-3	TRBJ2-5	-	CASSYSLLASQETQYF	TGTGCCAGCAGTTACTCACTTTTGGCGTCCCAAGAGACCCAGTACTTC
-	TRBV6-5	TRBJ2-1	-	CASSYGSNSNNEQFF	TGTGCCAGCAGTTACGGCAGCAACTCAAACAATGAGCAGTTCTTC